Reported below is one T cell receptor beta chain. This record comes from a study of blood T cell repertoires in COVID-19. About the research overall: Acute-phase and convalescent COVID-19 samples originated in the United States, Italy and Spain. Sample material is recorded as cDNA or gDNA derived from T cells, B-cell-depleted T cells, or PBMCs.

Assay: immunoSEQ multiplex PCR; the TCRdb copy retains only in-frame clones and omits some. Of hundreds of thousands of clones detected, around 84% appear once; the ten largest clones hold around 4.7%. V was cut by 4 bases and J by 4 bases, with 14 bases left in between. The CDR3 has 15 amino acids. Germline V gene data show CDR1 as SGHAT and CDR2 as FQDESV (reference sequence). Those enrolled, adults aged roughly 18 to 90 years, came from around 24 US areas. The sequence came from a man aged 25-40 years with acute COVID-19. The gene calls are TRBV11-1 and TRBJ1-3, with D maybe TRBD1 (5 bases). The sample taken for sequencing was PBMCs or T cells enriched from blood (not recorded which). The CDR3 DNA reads TGTGCCAGCAGCTCCGGGACTTCCTCGGGAAACACCATATATTTT. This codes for CASSSGTSSGNTIYF.